These 16 T cell receptor beta chains were sequenced from one sample in a study of cytomegalovirus exposure and HLA in healthy donors. Some clones are missing from TCRdb's copy, which holds only in-frame ones; the method was immunoSEQ multiplex PCR. The table lists 200,000 to 250,000 clones, more than 75% of them singletons. What was sequenced was PBMCs. The source is a woman under 30 in good health and CMV-seropositive.

This chain links TRBV28 with TRBJ1-2; D is unclear. The germline V gene encodes CDR1 MDHEN and CDR2 SYDVKM. The CDR3 has 12 residues. Trimming removed 5 bases at V and 2 bases at J, with 6 bases between. The chain's CDR3 is CASSPGNYGYTF. The CDR3 coding sequence is TGTGCCAGCAGTCCCGGGAACTATGGCTACACCTTC.

The rearrangement links TRBV27 to TRBJ2-6; 7 positions agree with TRBD2. Germline V CDR1 and CDR2: MNHEY, SMNVEV (reference sequence). The CDR3 sequence is 18 residues long. Germline trimming cut 5 bases from V and 0 bases from J; bases unmatched to any gene: 10. Here the CDR3 reads CASSPNGGVLSGANVLTF. CDR3 in DNA: TGTGCCAGCAGTCCTAATGGGGGGGTGCTCTCTGGGGCCAACGTCCTGACTTTC.

The V and J genes are TRBV5-1 and TRBJ1-2, with TRBD1 identical over 10 bases. The J segment lost 3 bases and the V segment lost 4 bases, leaving 6 bases of the junction unmatched. The CDR3 is 15 residues long. In germline, CDR1 is SGHRS, CDR2 YFSETQ. The CDR3: CASSPWTGGDYGYTF. For the CDR3, the DNA is TGCGCCAGCAGCCCTTGGACAGGGGGAGACTATGGCTACACCTTC.

This rearrangement joins TRBV18 to TRBJ1-5; D is undetermined. Looked up from germline, CDR1 is KGHSH and CDR2 is LQKENI. This CDR3 is 16 amino acids long. V was clipped by 2 bases and J by 5 bases, with 16 bases between them. CDR3 nucleotides: TGTGCCAGCTCACCAGCCGTCCCCACTATTCATCAGCCCCAGCATTTT. Protein product: CASSPAVPTIHQPQHF. The full variable domain, its missing parts supplied by reference TRBV18 and TRBJ1-5, is NAGVMQNPRHLVRRRGQEARLRCSPMKGHSHVYWYRQLPEEGLKFMVYLQKENIIDESGMPKERFSAEFPKEGPSILRIQQVVRGDSAAYFCASSPAVPTIHQPQHFGDGTRLSIL.

This clone appeared once. The rearrangement uses TRBV28 and TRBJ1-5; tentatively, D is TRBD1 (5 bases). Trimming took off 6 bases at V and 3 bases at J, with 18 bases between the two ends. The CDR3 totals 16 residues. CDR1 and CDR2 from the germline V gene are MDHEN and SYDVKM. The CDR3 region is CASSRRHDSLNQPQHF. CDR3 bases: TGTGCCAGCAGCCGAAGACACGACAGCCTCAATCAGCCCCAGCATTTT.

V and J are TRBV6-5 and TRBJ2-5, with 10 bases fitting TRBD2. CDR3 length: 15 amino acids. The trim removed 5 bases at V and 1 base at J, leaving 4 bases unmatched. Germline CDR1 and CDR2: MNHEY and SVGAGI. The CDR3 is CASSRTSGLQETQYF. CDR3 DNA sequence: TGTGCCAGCAGTAGGACTAGCGGCCTCCAAGAGACCCAGTACTTC.

The J gene is TRBJ2-7, the V gene TRBV6-1, with D perhaps TRBD2 (5 bases). The CDR3 runs to 13 residues. Between the trimmed V and J ends, which lost 8 bases and 0 bases, there was a span of 11 bases. Germline CDR1 is MNHNS and CDR2 is SASEGT. The CDR3 here is CASLDLSSYEQYF. In DNA form, the CDR3 reads TGTGCCAGCCTGGACTTGAGCTCCTACGAGCAGTACTTC.

The chain recombines TRBV28 with TRBJ2-3, with D unclear. The CDR3 consists of 13 residues. Germline V gene lookup returns CDR1 MDHEN and CDR2 SYDVKM. V gave up 2 bases and J gave up 6 bases, with 9 bases separating them. The CDR3 nucleotides read TGTGCCAGCAGTTTAAATGCCGAGGATACGCAGTATTTT. Translated: CASSLNAEDTQYF.

The chain is built from TRBV29-1 and TRBJ2-7; TRBD2 agrees at 15 bases. Losses at the gene ends were 7 bases for V and 6 bases for J; bases not matched to a gene: 4. This CDR3 has 13 residues. Germline values: CDR1 SQVTM, CDR2 ANQGSEA. The CDR3 protein is CSARTSGRGEQYF. CDR3 nucleotide sequence: TGCAGCGCCCGGACTAGCGGGAGGGGCGAGCAGTACTTC.

As regards this clone: At the DNA level, this CDR3 is encoded by other sequences in the same sample as well. V gene TRBV4-1 combines with J gene TRBJ2-7; D is perhaps TRBD1 (5 bases). Germline V gene lookup returns CDR1 MGHRA and CDR2 YSYEKL. V was shortened by 1 base and J by 3 bases, with 10 bases between the two germline ends. The CDR3 is made up of 14 amino acids. Here the CDR3 DNA reads TGCGCCAGCAGCCAAGGGCAGGGAAGCTACGAGCAGTACTTC. Its translation: CASSQGQGSYEQYF.

Notes on this clone: Additional DNA sequences in this sample encode the identical CDR3. The chain combines TRBV27 with TRBJ2-3; 9 positions agree with TRBD2. There are 14 residues in the CDR3. Germline assignment: CDR1 MNHEY and CDR2 SMNVEV (reference sequence). Trimming removed 6 bases from V and 2 bases from J; junction bases left unmatched: 3. The CDR3 loop is CASRIAGATDTQYF. The CDR3 DNA is TGTGCCAGCAGAATAGCGGGAGCCACAGATACGCAGTATTTT.

Of note for this clone: This specimen includes other DNA sequences encoding the same CDR3. The J gene is TRBJ1-2, the V gene TRBV28, with D unclear. Germline CDR1 reads MDHEN; CDR2 reads SYDVKM. The CDR3 spans 13 residues. V lost 2 bases and J lost 0, with 4 bases in between. The CDR3 DNA sequence: TGTGCCAGCAGTTTACCCGCTAACTATGGCTACACCTTC. It codes for CASSLPANYGYTF.

This sequence joins TRBV4-2 and TRBJ2-1; D remains ambiguous. Germline V gene lookup returns CDR1 LGHNA and CDR2 YNFKEQ. Trimming stripped 0 bases from V and 15 bases from J, with 15 bases between. This CDR3 region has 13 residues. In DNA, the CDR3 is TGTGCCAGCAGCCAAGATCAGGCGCTCGTTGTGTTCTTC. Protein: CASSQDQALVVFF.

The gene calls are TRBV9 and TRBJ2-5; 9 nucleotides match TRBD1. This CDR3 comprises 16 residues. Germline V lookup: CDR1 SGDLS, CDR2 YYNGEE. Unmatched junction bases numbered 8, after V lost 0 bases and J lost 5 bases. The CDR3 loop reads CASSVVGTGFEETQYF. In DNA, the CDR3 is TGTGCCAGCAGCGTAGTCGGGACAGGGTTCGAGGAGACCCAGTACTTC.

V usage is TRBV9 and J usage is TRBJ2-2; tentatively, D is TRBD1 (6 bases). The V gene's germline CDR1 is SGDLS and CDR2 YYNGEE. V was cut by 4 bases and J by 4 bases, with 11 bases left in between. The CDR3 has 14 residues. CDR3: CASSPGTITGELFF. For the CDR3, the DNA is TGTGCCAGCAGCCCCGGGACAATCACCGGGGAGCTGTTTTTT.

The rearrangement uses TRBV27 and TRBJ1-1; 7 nucleotides match TRBD1. The CDR3 sequence is 15 residues long. Losses at the gene ends were 8 bases for V and 1 base for J; bases not matched to a gene: 10. Germline CDR1 is MNHEY and CDR2 is SMNVEV (reference sequence). The CDR3 region is CASRTLQGGNTEAFF. The DNA for the CDR3 is TGTGCCAGCCGGACCCTTCAGGGGGGGAACACTGAAGCTTTCTTT.